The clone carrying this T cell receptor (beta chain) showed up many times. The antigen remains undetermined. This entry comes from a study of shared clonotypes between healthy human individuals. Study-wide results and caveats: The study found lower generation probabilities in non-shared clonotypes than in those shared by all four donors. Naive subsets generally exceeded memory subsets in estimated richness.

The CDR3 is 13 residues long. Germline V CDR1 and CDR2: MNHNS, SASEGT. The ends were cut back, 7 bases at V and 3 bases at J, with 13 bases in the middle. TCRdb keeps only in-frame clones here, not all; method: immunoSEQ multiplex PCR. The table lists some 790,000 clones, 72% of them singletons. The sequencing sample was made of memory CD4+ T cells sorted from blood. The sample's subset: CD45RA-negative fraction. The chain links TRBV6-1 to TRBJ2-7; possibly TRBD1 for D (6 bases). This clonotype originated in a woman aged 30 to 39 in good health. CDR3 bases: TGTGCCAGCATTACGGACAGAGGCTACGAGCAGTACTTC. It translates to CASITDRGYEQYF.